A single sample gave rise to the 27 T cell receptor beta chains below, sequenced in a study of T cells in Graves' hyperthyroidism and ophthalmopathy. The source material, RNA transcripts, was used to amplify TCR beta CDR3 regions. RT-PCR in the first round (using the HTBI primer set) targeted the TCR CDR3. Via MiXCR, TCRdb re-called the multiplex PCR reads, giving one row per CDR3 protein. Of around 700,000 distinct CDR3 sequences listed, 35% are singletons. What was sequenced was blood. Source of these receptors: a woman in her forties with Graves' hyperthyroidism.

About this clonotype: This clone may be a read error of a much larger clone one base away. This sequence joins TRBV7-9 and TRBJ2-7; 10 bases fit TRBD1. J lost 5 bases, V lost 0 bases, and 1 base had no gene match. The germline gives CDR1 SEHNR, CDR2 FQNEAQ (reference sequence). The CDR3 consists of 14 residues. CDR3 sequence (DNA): TGTGCCAGCAGCTTAGCGGGGACAGGGGACGAGCAGTACTTC. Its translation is CASSLAGTGDEQYF.

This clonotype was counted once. CDR3 sequence: CSVEDRSTGNTEAFF. CDR3 bases: TGCAGCGTTGAAGATCGATCGACAGGGAACACTGAAGCTTTCTTT. The gene calls are TRBV29-1 and TRBJ1-1, with a possible D match to TRBD1 (6 bases). The CDR3 consists of 15 residues. V was clipped by 0 bases and J by 1 base, with 12 bases between them. Per the germline V gene, CDR1 is SQVTM and CDR2 is ANQGSEA.

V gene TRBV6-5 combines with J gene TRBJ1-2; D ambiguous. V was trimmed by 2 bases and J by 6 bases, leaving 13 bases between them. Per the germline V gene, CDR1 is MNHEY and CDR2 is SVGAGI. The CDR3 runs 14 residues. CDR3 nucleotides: TGTGCCAGCAGTTACGGCGGCAGCCCGAATGGCTACACCTTC. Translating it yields CASSYGGSPNGYTF.

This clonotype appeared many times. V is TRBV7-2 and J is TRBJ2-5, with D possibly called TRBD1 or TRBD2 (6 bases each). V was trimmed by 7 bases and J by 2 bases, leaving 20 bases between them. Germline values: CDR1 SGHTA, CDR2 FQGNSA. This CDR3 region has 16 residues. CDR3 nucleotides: TGTGCCAGCAACGGGGAAGGGGGAGGAAGGCAAGAGACCCAGTACTTC. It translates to CASNGEGGGRQETQYF.

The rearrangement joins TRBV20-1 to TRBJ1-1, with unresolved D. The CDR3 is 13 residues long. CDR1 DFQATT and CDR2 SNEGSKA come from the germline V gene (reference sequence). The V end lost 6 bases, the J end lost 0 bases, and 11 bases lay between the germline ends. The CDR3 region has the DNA TGCAGTGCCGAAACGGACTTGAACACTGAAGCTTTCTTT. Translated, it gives CSAETDLNTEAFF.

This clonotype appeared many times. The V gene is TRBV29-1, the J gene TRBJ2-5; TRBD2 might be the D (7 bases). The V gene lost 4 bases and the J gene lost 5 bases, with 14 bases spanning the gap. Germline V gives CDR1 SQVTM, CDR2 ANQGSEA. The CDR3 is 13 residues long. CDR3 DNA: TGCAGCGTTGGTGGGGGGGCTGGGGAGACCCAGTACTTC. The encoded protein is CSVGGGAGETQYF.

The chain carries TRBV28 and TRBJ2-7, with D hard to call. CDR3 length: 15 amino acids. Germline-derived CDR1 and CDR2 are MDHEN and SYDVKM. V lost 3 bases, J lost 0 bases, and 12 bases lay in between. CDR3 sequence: CASSLMAASSYEQYF. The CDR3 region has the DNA TGTGCCAGCAGTTTGATGGCAGCGAGCTCCTACGAGCAGTACTTC.

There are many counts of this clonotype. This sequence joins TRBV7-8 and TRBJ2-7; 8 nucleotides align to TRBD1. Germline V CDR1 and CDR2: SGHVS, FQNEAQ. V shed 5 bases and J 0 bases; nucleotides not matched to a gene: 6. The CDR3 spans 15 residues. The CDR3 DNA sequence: TGTGCCAGCAGCCGCGGACAGGGCCCCTCCTACGAGCAGTACTTC. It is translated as CASSRGQGPSYEQYF.

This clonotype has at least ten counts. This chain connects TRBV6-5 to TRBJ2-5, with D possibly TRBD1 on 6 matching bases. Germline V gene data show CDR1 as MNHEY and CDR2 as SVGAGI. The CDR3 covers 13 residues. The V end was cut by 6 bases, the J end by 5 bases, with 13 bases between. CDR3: CASSVTGWETQYF. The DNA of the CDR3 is TGTGCCAGCAGCGTTACAGGGTGGGAGACCCAGTACTTC.

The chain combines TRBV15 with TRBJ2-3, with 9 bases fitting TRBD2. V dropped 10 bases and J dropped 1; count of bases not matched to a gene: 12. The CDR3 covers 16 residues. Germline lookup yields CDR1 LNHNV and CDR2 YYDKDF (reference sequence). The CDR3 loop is CASISIAGAGTDTQYF. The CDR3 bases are TGTGCCAGCATATCGATAGCGGGAGCGGGCACAGATACGCAGTATTTT.

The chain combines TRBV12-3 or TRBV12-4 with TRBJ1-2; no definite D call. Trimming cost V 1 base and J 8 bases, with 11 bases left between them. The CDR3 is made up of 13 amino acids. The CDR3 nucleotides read TGTGCCAGCAGTTTAGGCGGGGTACTAGGCTACACCTTC. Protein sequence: CASSLGGVLGYTF.

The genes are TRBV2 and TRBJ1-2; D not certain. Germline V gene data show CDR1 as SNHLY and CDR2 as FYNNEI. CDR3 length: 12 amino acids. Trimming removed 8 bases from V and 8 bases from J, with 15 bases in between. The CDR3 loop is CASGKRGQGYTF. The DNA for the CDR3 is TGTGCCAGCGGAAAGCGGGGTCAGGGCTACACCTTC. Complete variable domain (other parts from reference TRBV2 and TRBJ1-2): EPEVTQTPSHQVTQMGQEVILRCVPISNHLYFYWYRQILGQKVEFLVSFYNNEISEKSEIFDDQFSVERPDGSNFTLKIRSTKLEDSAMYFCASGKRGQGYTFGSGTRLTVV.

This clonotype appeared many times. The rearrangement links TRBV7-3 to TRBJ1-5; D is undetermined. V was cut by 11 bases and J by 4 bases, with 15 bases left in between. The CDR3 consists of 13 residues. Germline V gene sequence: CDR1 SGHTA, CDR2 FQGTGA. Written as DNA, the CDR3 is TGTGCCCTCAGCCTATACGGGAATCAGCCCCAGCATTTT. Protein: CALSLYGNQPQHF.

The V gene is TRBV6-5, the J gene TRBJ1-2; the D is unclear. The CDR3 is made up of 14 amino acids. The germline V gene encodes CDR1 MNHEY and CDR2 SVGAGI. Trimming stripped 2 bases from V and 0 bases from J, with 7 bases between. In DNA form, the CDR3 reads TGTGCCAGCAGTTACGGACGGCCTAACTATGGCTACACCTTC. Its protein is CASSYGRPNYGYTF.

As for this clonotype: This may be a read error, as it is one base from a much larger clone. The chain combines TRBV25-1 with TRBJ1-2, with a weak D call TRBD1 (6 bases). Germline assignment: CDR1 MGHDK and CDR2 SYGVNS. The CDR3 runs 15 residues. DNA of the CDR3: TGTGCCGGCAGTGAATCCCACACAGGGCGCTATGGCTACACCTTC. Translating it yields CAGSESHTGRYGYTF.

The CDR3 here is CASSPGTGAGANVLTF. CDR3 bases: TGTGCCAGCAGCCCAGGGACCGGTGCTGGGGCCAACGTCCTGACTTTC. The chain uses TRBV9 and TRBJ2-6; possibly TRBD1 or TRBD2 for D (5 bases each). This CDR3 region has 16 residues. Trimming pared 4 bases from V and 2 bases from J, leaving 13 bases between. CDR1 and CDR2 (germline): SGDLS, YYNGEE.

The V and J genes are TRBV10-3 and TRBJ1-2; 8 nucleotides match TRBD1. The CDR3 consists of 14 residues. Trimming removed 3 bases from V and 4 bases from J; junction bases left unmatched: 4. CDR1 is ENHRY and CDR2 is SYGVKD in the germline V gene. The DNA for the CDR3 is TGTGCCATCAGTGACCAGGGGGCCGGCTATGGCTACACCTTC. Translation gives CAISDQGAGYGYTF.

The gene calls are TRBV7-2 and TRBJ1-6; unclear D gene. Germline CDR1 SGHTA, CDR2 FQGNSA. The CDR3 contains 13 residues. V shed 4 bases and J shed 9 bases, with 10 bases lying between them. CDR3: CASSSGDGSPLHF. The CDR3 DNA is TGTGCCAGCAGCTCTGGAGACGGTTCACCCCTCCACTTT.

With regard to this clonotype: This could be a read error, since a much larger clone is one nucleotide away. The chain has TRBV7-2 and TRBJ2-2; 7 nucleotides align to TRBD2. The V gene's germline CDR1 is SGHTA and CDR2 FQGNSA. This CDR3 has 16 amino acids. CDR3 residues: CAGSWGLAVNTGELFF. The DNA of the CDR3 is TGTGCCGGCAGCTGGGGTCTAGCGGTCAACACCGGGGAGCTGTTTTTT. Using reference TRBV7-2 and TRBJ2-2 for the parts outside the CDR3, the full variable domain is GAGVSQSPSNKVTEKGKDVELRCDPISGHTALYWYRQSLGQGLEFLIYFQGNSAPDKSGLPSDRFSAERTGGSVSTLTIQRTQQEDSAVYLCAGSWGLAVNTGELFFGEGSRLTVL.

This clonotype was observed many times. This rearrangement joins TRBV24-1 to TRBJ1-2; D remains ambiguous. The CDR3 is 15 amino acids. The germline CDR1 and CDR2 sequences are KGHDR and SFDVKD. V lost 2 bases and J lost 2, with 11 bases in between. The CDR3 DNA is TGTGCCACCAGTGATTCTACGGACTGGAACTATGGCTACACCTTC. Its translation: CATSDSTDWNYGYTF.

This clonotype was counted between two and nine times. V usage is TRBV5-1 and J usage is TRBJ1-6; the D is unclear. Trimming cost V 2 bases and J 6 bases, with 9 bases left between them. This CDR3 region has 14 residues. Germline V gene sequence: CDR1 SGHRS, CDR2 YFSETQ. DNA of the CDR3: TGCGCCAGCAGCTTCGATCAGATTAATTCACCCCTCCACTTT. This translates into CASSFDQINSPLHF.

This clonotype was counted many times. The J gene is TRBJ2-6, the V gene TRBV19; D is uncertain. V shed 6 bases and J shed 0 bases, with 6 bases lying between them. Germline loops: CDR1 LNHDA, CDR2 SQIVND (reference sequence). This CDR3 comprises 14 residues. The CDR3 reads CASRAPSGANVLTF. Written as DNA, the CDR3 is TGTGCCAGTAGGGCTCCCTCTGGGGCCAACGTCCTGACTTTC.

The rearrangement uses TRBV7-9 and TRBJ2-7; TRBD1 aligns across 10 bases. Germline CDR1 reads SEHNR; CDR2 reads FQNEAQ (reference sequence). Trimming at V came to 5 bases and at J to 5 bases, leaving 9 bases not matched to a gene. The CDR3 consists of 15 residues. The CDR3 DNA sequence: TGTGCCAGCAGCGCCGGGACAGGGGAACGGAACGAGCAGTACTTC. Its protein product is CASSAGTGERNEQYF.

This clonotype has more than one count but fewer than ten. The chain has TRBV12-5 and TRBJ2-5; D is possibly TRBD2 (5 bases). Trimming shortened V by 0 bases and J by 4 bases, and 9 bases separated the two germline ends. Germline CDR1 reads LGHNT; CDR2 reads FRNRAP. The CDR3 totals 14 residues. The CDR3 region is CASGLVPGGETQYF. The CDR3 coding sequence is TGTGCTAGTGGTTTGGTACCAGGAGGAGAGACCCAGTACTTC.

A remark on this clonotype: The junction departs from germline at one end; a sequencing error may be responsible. CDR3: CASRPGQGLSGADVLTF. Here the CDR3 DNA reads TGTGCCAGCAGACCCGGACAGGGGCTGTCGGGGGCCGACGTCCTGACTTTC. This sequence joins TRBV5-5 and TRBJ2-6, with 9 positions matching TRBD1. Germline loops: CDR1 SGHKS, CDR2 YYEKEE (reference sequence). The CDR3 loop spans 17 amino acids.

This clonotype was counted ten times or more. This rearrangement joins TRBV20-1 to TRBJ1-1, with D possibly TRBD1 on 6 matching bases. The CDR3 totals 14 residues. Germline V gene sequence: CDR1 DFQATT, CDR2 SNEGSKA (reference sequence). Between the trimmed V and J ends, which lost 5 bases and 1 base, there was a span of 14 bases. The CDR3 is CSAGRWTANTEAFF. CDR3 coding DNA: TGCAGTGCTGGACGGTGGACAGCGAACACTGAAGCTTTCTTT.

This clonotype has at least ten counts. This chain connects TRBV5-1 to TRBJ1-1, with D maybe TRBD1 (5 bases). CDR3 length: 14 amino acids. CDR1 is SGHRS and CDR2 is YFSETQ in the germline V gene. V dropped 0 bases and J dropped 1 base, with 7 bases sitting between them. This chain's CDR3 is CASSLATGNTEAFF. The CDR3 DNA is TGCGCCAGCAGCTTGGCAACAGGGAACACTGAAGCTTTCTTT.